The sequence of this T cell receptor (beta chain) was determined in a study of T cells in Graves' hyperthyroidism and ophthalmopathy. This clonotype appeared many times. What it binds is not known. Orbital computed tomography and thyroid ultrasound, together with serum TRAb and thyroxine and clinical symptoms, were used for diagnoses. An approximately 9.8 ml volume of fresh peripheral blood provided the PBMCs. Study results and caveats: Researchers found most expanded thyroid clonotypes above 0.001 in blood as well.

What was amplified from RNA transcripts were TCR beta CDR3 regions. Using the HTBI primer set, a first-round RT-PCR was run on the TCR CDR3. TCRdb called the multiplex PCR reads again in MiXCR, with one record for every CDR3 protein. This sample yields 500,000 to 750,000 distinct CDR3 sequences, of which about 15% are seen a single time; roughly 7.3% belongs to the top ten. Input material: blood. The TCR was taken from a woman between 25 and 40 years old with Graves' hyperthyroidism.

The CDR3 coding sequence is TGTGCCTGGAGTTGGACTAGCGGGAGCTACGAGCAGTACTTC. Amino acid sequence: CAWSWTSGSYEQYF. The chain employs TRBV30 and TRBJ2-7, with 13 bases aligning to TRBD2. Germline V CDR1 and CDR2: GTSNPN, SVGIG (reference sequence). V lost 2 bases and J lost 3; bases outside the gene matches: 1. This CDR3 has 14 amino acids. The full variable domain, completed using reference TRBV30 and TRBJ2-7, is SQTIHQWPATLVQPVGSPLSLECTVEGTSNPNLYWYRQAAGRGLQLLFYSVGIGQISSEVPQNLSASRPQDRQFILSSKKLLLSDSGFYLCAWSWTSGSYEQYFGPGTRLTVT.